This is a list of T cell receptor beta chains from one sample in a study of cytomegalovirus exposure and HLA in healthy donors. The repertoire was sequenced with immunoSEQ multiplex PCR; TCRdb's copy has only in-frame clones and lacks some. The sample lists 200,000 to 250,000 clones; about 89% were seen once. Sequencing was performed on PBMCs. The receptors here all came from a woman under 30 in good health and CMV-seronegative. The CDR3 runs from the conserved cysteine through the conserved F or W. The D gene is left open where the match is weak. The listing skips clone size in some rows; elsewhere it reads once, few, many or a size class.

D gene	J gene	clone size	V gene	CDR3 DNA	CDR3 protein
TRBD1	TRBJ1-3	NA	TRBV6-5	TGTGCCAGCAGCCAAAAGACAGGGGGCCGAAACACCATATATTTT	CASSQKTGGRNTIYF
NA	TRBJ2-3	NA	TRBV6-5	TGTGCCAGCAGTTACTCGCTGCACATCACAGATACGCAGTATTTT	CASSYSLHITDTQYF
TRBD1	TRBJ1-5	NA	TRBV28	TGTGCCAGCAGTTTAGCAGGGGGTCGGGATCAGCCCCAGCATTTT	CASSLAGGRDQPQHF
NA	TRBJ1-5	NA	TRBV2	TGTGCCAGCAGCTTCTCCAGCAATCAGCCCCAGCATTTT	CASSFSSNQPQHF
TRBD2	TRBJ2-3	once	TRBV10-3	TGTGCCATCAGTTCCGCCCTCGGGACTAGCGGGGGGGACCACACAGATACGCAGTATTTT	CAISSALGTSGGDHTDTQYF
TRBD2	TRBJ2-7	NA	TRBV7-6	TGTGCCAGCAGCTTAGCGCCTTTCGGGGGGGCTAACTACGAGCAGTACTTC	CASSLAPFGGANYEQYF
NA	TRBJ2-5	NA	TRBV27	TGTGCCAGTTTCGACCGGAGGGAGACCCAGTACTTC	CASFDRRETQYF
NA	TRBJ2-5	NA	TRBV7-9	TGTGCCAGCAGCCCCAACAGGGACGGGGTACTACGAGAGACCCAGTACTTC	CASSPNRDGVLRETQYF
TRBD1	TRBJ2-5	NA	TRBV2	TGTGCCAGCAGTTACGCCGGGACAGAAGAGACCCAGTACTTC	CASSYAGTEETQYF
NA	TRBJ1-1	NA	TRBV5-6	TGTGCCAGCAGCTTGAGCGCAGGGATTAGCACTGAAGCTTTCTTT	CASSLSAGISTEAFF
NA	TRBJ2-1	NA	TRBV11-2	TGTGCCAGCAGCCAGGGTTCGGGAGTCCCCGGCAATGAGCAGTTCTTC	CASSQGSGVPGNEQFF
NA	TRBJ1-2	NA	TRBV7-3	TGTGCCAGCAGCTTGACACCTTCACTTAACTATGGCTACACCTTC	CASSLTPSLNYGYTF
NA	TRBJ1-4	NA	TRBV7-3	TGTGCCAGCAGCTTAGAGCGGCCCAATGAAAAACTGTTTTTT	CASSLERPNEKLFF
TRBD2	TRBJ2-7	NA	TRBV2	TGTGCCAGCATGGGGGGGTGGAGGCAGTACTTC	CASMGGWRQYF
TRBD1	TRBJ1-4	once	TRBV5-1	TGCGCCAGCAGCTTGAAGATTCCCACAGGACAGGCTGATAATGAAAAACTGTTTTTT	CASSLKIPTGQADNEKLFF